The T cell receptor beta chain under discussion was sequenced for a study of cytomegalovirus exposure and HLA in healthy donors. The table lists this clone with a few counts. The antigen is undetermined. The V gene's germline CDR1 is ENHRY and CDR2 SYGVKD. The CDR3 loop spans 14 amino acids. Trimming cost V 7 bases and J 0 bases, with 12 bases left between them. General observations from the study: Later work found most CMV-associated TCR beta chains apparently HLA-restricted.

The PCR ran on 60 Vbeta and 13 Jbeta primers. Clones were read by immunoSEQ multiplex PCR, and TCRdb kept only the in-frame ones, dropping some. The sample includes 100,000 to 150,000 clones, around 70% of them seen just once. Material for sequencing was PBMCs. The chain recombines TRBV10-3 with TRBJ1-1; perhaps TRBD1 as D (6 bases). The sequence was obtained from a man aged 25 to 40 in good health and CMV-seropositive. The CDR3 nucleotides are TGTGCCATCAAGACAGGATCCCTGAACACTGAAGCTTTCTTT. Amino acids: CAIKTGSLNTEAFF.